The clone carrying this TCR beta chain was observed a handful of times. CDR3 length: 15 residues. J gave up 6 bases and V 5 bases, and 8 bases lay outside the gene matches. CDR1 is MNHNY and CDR2 is SVGAGI in the germline V gene (reference sequence). This entry comes from a study of blood T cell repertoires in COVID-19. Study-wide background: Sources were T cells, B-cell-depleted T cells, or PBMCs; the material itself was cDNA or gDNA.

The protocol was immunoSEQ multiplex PCR, while the TCRdb copy is restricted to in-frame clones and leaves out a portion. The table records nearly 350,000 clones, 87% of them present only once. This sequence joins TRBV6-6 and TRBJ1-4; TRBD1 matches 8 bases. This sequence originates from a woman in her forties or fifties with COVID-19, enrolled during active disease. Sample: peripheral blood. CDR3 bases: TGTGCCAGCAGTAAATACGACAGGGGTGATGAAAAACTGTTTTTT. Protein: CASSKYDRGDEKLFF.